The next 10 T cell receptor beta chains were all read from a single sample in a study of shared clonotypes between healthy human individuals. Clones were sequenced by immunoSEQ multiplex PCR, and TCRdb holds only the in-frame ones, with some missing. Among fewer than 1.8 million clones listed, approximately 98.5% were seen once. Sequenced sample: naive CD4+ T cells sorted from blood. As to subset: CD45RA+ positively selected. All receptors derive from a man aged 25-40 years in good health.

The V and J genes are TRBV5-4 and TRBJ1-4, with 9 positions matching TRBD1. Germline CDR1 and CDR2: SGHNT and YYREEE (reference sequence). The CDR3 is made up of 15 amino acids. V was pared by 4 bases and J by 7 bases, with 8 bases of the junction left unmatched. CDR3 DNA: TGTGCCAGCAGCGCAGCACAGGGGGCAGTTGAAAAACTGTTTTTT. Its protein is CASSAAQGAVEKLFF.

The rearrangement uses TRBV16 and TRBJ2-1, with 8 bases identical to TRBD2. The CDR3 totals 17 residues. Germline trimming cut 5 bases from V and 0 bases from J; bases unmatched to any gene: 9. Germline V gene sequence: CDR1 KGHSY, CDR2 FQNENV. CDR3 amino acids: CASSDPGGTISYNEQFF. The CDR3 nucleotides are TGTGCCAGCAGCGACCCGGGGGGGACTATCTCCTACAATGAGCAGTTCTTC.

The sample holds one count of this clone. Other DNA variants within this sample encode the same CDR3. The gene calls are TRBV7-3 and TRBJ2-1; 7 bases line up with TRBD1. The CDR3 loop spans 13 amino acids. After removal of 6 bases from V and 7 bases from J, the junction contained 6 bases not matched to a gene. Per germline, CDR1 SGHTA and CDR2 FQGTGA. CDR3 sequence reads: CASSTSGGNEQFF. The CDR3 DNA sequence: TGTGCCAGCAGTACCTCAGGGGGAAATGAGCAGTTCTTC.

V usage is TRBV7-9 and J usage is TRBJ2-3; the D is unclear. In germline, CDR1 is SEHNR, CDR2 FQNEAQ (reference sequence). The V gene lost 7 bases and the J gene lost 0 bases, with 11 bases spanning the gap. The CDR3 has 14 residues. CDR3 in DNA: TGTGCCAGCATCCTCGGCGGCAGCACAGATACGCAGTATTTT. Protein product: CASILGGSTDTQYF.

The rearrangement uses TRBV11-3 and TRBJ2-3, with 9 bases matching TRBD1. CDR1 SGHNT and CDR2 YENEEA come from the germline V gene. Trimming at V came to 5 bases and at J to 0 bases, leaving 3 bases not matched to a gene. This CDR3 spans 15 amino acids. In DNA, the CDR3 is TGTGCCAGCAGCCGCGGACAGGGGAGCACAGATACGCAGTATTTT. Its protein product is CASSRGQGSTDTQYF.

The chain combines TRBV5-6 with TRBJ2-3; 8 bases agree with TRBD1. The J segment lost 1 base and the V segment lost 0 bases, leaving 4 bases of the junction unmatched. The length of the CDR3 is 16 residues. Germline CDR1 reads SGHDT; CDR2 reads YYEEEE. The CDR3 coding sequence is TGTGCCAGCAGCTTGGAGGACAGGGACCGCACAGATACGCAGTATTTT. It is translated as CASSLEDRDRTDTQYF.

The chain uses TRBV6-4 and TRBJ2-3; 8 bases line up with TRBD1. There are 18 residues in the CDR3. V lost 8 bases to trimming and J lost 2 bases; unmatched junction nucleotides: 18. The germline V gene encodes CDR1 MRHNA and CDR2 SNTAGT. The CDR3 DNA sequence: TGTGCCAGCCCCCATCGGGCGCAGGGGGCTTACTCCACAGATACGCAGTATTTT. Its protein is CASPHRAQGAYSTDTQYF.

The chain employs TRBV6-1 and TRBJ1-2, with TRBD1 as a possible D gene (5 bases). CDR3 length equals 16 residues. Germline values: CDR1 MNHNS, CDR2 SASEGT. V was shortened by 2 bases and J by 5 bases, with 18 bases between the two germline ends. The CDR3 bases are TGTGCCAGCAGTGAATCGGCAGGGCTTGAGGCATATGGCTACACCTTC. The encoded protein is CASSESAGLEAYGYTF.

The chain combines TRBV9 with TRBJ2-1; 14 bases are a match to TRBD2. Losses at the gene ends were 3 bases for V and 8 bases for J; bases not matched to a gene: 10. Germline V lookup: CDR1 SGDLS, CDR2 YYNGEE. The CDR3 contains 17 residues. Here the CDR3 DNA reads TGTGCCAGCAGCGCCGACCGACTAGCGGGAGGGGGGCATGAGCAGTTCTTC. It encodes CASSADRLAGGGHEQFF. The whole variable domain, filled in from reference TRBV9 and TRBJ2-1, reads DSGVTQTPKHLITATGQRVTLRCSPRSGDLSVYWYQQSLDQGLQFLIQYYNGEERAKGNILERFSAQQFPDLHSELNLSSLELGDSALYFCASSADRLAGGGHEQFFGPGTRLTVL.

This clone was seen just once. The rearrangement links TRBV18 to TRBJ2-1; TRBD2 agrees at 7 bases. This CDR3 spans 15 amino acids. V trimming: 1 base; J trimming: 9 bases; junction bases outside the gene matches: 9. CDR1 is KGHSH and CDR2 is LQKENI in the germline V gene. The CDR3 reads CASSPQGLDAGEQFF. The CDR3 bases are TGTGCCAGCTCACCACAAGGACTAGACGCGGGTGAGCAGTTCTTC.